This T cell receptor beta chain was recovered during a study of T-cell memory formation after mild COVID-19. Study-wide results and caveats: Among contracting clones, CD4+ were mainly CM/EM and CD8+ enriched in EMRA.

After removal of 6 bases from V and 6 bases from J, the junction contained 13 bases not matched to a gene. Germline V gene data show CDR1 as SGHAT and CDR2 as FQNNGV. The CDR3 consists of 16 residues. TCRdb reprocessed the 5' RACE reads via MiXCR and lists one record per CDR3 protein. The table records roughly 170,000 distinct CDR3 sequences, about 18% of them present only once. This clonotype was found a few times. Its antigen is unknown. The receptor was derived from a man between 18 and 29 years old who had mild COVID-19 (a few samples of this study predate the infection). Cell type and time point are not known. This sequence joins TRBV11-2 and TRBJ2-3, with 9 bases aligning to TRBD1. Sequenced: PBMCs or a T cell subset sorted from them (not recorded which). CDR3 protein: CASRIGTGRILDTQYF. In DNA form, the CDR3 reads TGTGCCAGCAGGATCGGGACAGGGCGAATTCTCGATACGCAGTATTTT.